Shown below are 25 T cell receptor beta chains from a single sample sequenced in a study of cytomegalovirus exposure and HLA in healthy donors. PCR used 60 Vbeta primers and 13 Jbeta primers. Only in-frame clones appear in the TCRdb table, and some are missing; sequencing was by immunoSEQ multiplex PCR. Counted here are about 200,000 clones, 65% to 85% occurring once; the ten biggest clones make up about 0.092%. Sequencing input: PBMCs. The receptors shown here come from a boy between 2 and 15 years old in good health and CMV-seronegative.

The chain combines TRBV27 with TRBJ2-3; no firm D call. The V end lost 5 bases, the J end lost 2 bases, and 8 bases lay between the germline ends. This CDR3 has 13 residues. Germline V CDR1 and CDR2: MNHEY, SMNVEV (reference sequence). The CDR3 DNA is TGTGCCAGCAGTCCTAAACTCACAGATACGCAGTATTTT. Translated, it gives CASSPKLTDTQYF.

The chain employs TRBV4-2 and TRBJ2-3, with TRBD2 identical over 13 bases. Germline assignment: CDR1 LGHNA and CDR2 YNFKEQ. Unmatched junction bases numbered 6, after V lost 3 bases and J lost 3 bases. The CDR3 spans 17 residues. The chain's CDR3 is CASSQTPGLAGTDTQYF. CDR3 in DNA: TGTGCCAGCAGCCAGACTCCGGGACTAGCGGGGACAGATACGCAGTATTTT.

There are a few counts of this clone. This chain joins TRBV4-1 and TRBJ1-3; D is unresolved. The germline CDR1 and CDR2 sequences are MGHRA and YSYEKL. V dropped 5 bases and J dropped 1 base, with 6 bases sitting between them. This CDR3 is built from 13 residues. The CDR3 nucleotides read TGCGCCAGCAGCTTACAGTCTGGAAACACCATATATTTT. This codes for CASSLQSGNTIYF.

The rearrangement links TRBV4-3 to TRBJ1-4, with a possible D match to TRBD1 (5 bases). Trimming shortened V by 0 bases and J by 7 bases, and 12 bases separated the two germline ends. CDR1 and CDR2 from the germline V gene are LGHNA and YSLEER. CDR3 length: 15 residues. As DNA, the CDR3 is TGCGCCAGCAGCCAAGAGGGGGGAGGGAGTGAAAAACTGTTTTTT. Translated, it gives CASSQEGGGSEKLFF.

With regard to this clone: This specimen includes other DNA sequences encoding the same CDR3. The chain combines TRBV5-1 with TRBJ2-7; 7 bases map to TRBD2. CDR1 is SGHRS, CDR2 YFSETQ, per germline. CDR3 length: 13 amino acids. With 4 bases clipped from V and 5 bases from J, the junction kept 6 bases outside the gene matches. In DNA form, the CDR3 reads TGCGCCAGCAGCCCAGGACTAGTGGACGAGCAGTACTTC. It translates to CASSPGLVDEQYF.

CDR3 residues: CASSPGLAGGDSYNEQFF. DNA of the CDR3: TGCGCCAGCAGCCCGGGACTAGCGGGGGGGGATTCCTACAATGAGCAGTTCTTC. The gene calls are TRBV4-1 and TRBJ2-1; the match to TRBD2 covers 16 bases. J was trimmed by 1 base and V by 4 bases; bases with no gene match: 4. Per germline, CDR1 MGHRA and CDR2 YSYEKL. The CDR3 length is 18 residues.

The V gene is TRBV19, the J gene TRBJ2-1; 10 bases agree with TRBD2. Germline loops: CDR1 LNHDA, CDR2 SQIVND (reference sequence). The CDR3 consists of 17 residues. Germline trimming cut 8 bases from V and 9 bases from J; bases unmatched to any gene: 19. CDR3 sequence: CASRSLERGGWLGEQFF. For the CDR3, the DNA is TGTGCCAGTCGATCTCTGGAGCGGGGGGGCTGGCTTGGTGAGCAGTTCTTC.

The chain recombines TRBV4-2 with TRBJ1-5, with D possibly being TRBD1 (5 bases). Per the germline V gene, CDR1 is LGHNA and CDR2 is YNFKEQ. The CDR3 sequence is 13 residues long. Trimming cost V 3 bases and J 16 bases, with 19 bases left between them. CDR3 loop: CASSQEWQGGIHF. The CDR3 DNA reads TGTGCCAGCAGCCAGGAGTGGCAGGGTGGGATACATTTT.

V and J are TRBV4-1 and TRBJ1-1; no definite D call. Trimming took 1 base from V and 1 from J, leaving 4 bases between them. The CDR3 extends over 13 amino acids. The V gene's germline CDR1 is MGHRA and CDR2 YSYEKL. CDR3 nucleotide sequence: TGCGCCAGCAGCCAAGCCAGGAACACTGAAGCTTTCTTT. This encodes CASSQARNTEAFF.

The chain joins TRBV2 to TRBJ1-2, with unresolved D. Trimming left V 7 bases short and J 3 bases short, with 24 bases between. Germline V gene lookup returns CDR1 SNHLY and CDR2 FYNNEI. The CDR3 contains 17 residues. CDR3 amino acids: CASTASRIMVNDYGYTF. In DNA form, the CDR3 reads TGTGCCAGCACCGCGAGCCGCATAATGGTTAACGACTATGGCTACACCTTC.

V is TRBV10-3 and J is TRBJ2-3, with 14 bases fitting TRBD2. The germline CDR1 and CDR2 sequences are ENHRY and SYGVKD. The CDR3 has 18 residues. V shed 6 bases, J shed 0 bases, and the junction held 8 bases outside the gene matches. CDR3 residues: CAIRPGLAGGLSTDTQYF. CDR3 nucleotides: TGTGCCATCAGACCCGGACTAGCGGGGGGCCTGAGCACAGATACGCAGTATTTT.

The chain combines TRBV5-1 with TRBJ2-7, with 8 bases matching TRBD1. V was clipped by 4 bases and J by 5 bases; unmatched bases: 8. The CDR3 contains 14 residues. Germline values: CDR1 SGHRS, CDR2 YFSETQ. The CDR3 nucleotides are TGCGCCAGCAGCCTCGGACAGGGCACCGACGAGCAGTACTTC. It codes for CASSLGQGTDEQYF.

The chain is built from TRBV7-9 and TRBJ1-1; 7 bases line up with TRBD1. This CDR3 has 14 amino acids. Germline CDR1 SEHNR, CDR2 FQNEAQ (reference sequence). With 6 bases clipped from V and 1 base from J, the junction kept 5 bases outside the gene matches. The CDR3 coding sequence is TGTGCCAGCAGACAGGGGAGAGAGAACACTGAAGCTTTCTTT. Its protein is CASRQGRENTEAFF. Complete variable domain (other parts from reference TRBV7-9 and TRBJ1-1): DTGVSQNPRHKITKRGQNVTFRCDPISEHNRLYWYRQTLGQGPEFLTYFQNEAQLEKSRLLSDRFSAERPKGSFSTLEIQRTEQGDSAMYLCASRQGRENTEAFFGQGTRLTVV.

The chain combines TRBV21-1 with TRBJ2-4; TRBD1 was called by the table and not checked on the DNA. TRBV21-1 counts as a pseudogene. The length of the CDR3 is 17 residues. For the CDR3, the DNA is TGTGCCAGCAGCAAAATGGACAGAGCACTAGCCAAAAACATTCAGTACTTC. Amino acid sequence: CASSKMDRALAKNIQYF.

This clone occurred a few times. The J gene is TRBJ2-5, the V gene TRBV29-1; 8 nucleotides agree with TRBD2. V lost 6 bases to trimming and J lost 5 bases; unmatched junction nucleotides: 5. CDR1 is SQVTM, CDR2 ANQGSEA, per germline. The CDR3 is made up of 12 amino acids. In DNA form, the CDR3 reads TGCAGCGTCGGGGGGGCCGGGGAGACCCAGTACTTC. Translating it yields CSVGGAGETQYF.

This clone has only one observation. The chain couples TRBV11-2 to TRBJ2-7; unclear D gene. The CDR3 has 14 residues. Germline-derived CDR1 and CDR2 are SGHAT and FQNNGV. V was shortened by 3 bases and J by 7 bases, with 16 bases between the two germline ends. The CDR3: CASSFRQVVPEQYF. Here the CDR3 DNA reads TGTGCCAGCAGCTTTCGGCAGGTGGTGCCGGAGCAGTACTTC.

With respect to this clone: Within the sample, other DNA sequences also encode this same CDR3. CDR3 DNA sequence: TGTGCCAGCAGTTTAGGGGGGGGCAATCAGCCCCAGCATTTT. Its translation is CASSLGGGNQPQHF. This rearrangement joins TRBV27 to TRBJ1-5; weak D call: TRBD1 (5 bases). Germline V gene sequence: CDR1 MNHEY, CDR2 SMNVEV (reference sequence). Deletions cut 2 bases from V and 2 bases from J, with 7 bases between. The CDR3 loop spans 14 amino acids.

The V and J genes are TRBV18 and TRBJ2-3; 9 bases match TRBD1. Germline CDR1 reads KGHSH; CDR2 reads LQKENI. V lost 5 bases, J lost 6 bases, and 9 bases stayed unmatched. CDR3 length: 15 residues. The CDR3 is CASSLGTGLVDTQYF. For the CDR3, the DNA is TGTGCCAGCTCATTGGGGACAGGGTTGGTGGATACGCAGTATTTT.

This clone was recorded only once. The junction departs from germline at one end; a sequencing error may be responsible. V gene TRBV7-7 combines with J gene TRBJ2-7; 7 positions agree with TRBD2. The CDR3 is 15 residues long. The V gene's germline CDR1 is SSHAT and CDR2 FNYEAQ (reference sequence). The CDR3 reads CASSLALAARYEQYF. In nucleotides, the CDR3 is TGTGCTAGCAGCTTAGCGCTAGCGGCTCGGTACGAGCAGTACTTC. The variable domain in full, with the rest retrieved from reference TRBV7-7 and TRBJ2-7, is GAGVSQSPRYKVTKRGQDVTLRCDPISSHATLYWYQQALGQGPEFLTYFNYEAQPDKSGLPSDRFSAERPEGSISTLTIQRTEQRDSAMYRCASSLALAARYEQYFGPGTRLTVT.

With regard to this clone: Other DNA sequences from this sample encode an identical CDR3 as well. For the CDR3, the DNA is TGTGCCAGCAGCTCTGGAGGGTATGGCTACACCTTC. Protein sequence: CASSSGGYGYTF. The genes are TRBV9 and TRBJ1-2; D unclear. The V and J ends lost 4 bases and 5 bases respectively, with 9 bases between them. The CDR3 sequence is 12 residues long. Germline CDR1 is SGDLS and CDR2 is YYNGEE.

This clone was seen a few times. Here the CDR3 DNA reads TGTGCCAGCAGTTTTCTCCTCGGGGGGTCCTACGAGCAGTACTTC. Translated, it gives CASSFLLGGSYEQYF. The chain has TRBV6-1 and TRBJ2-7; 7 positions agree with TRBD2. V shed 5 bases, J shed 1 base, and the junction held 8 bases outside the gene matches. CDR1 is MNHNS, CDR2 SASEGT, per germline. The CDR3 is 15 amino acids.

This rearrangement joins TRBV25-1 to TRBJ1-2; D unclear. V shed 8 bases and J shed 8 bases, with 15 bases lying between them. Looked up from germline, CDR1 is MGHDK and CDR2 is SYGVNS. The CDR3 loop spans 12 amino acids. The CDR3 region is CASGETGNGYTF. CDR3 nucleotides: TGTGCCAGCGGGGAAACCGGGAACGGCTACACCTTC.

The rearrangement links TRBV6-5 to TRBJ1-1; weak D call: TRBD1 (6 bases). The germline V gene encodes CDR1 MNHEY and CDR2 SVGAGI. V dropped 4 bases and J dropped 7 bases, with 16 bases sitting between them. The CDR3 contains 14 residues. CDR3 DNA: TGTGCCAGCAGTTGGGTGGCAGGGGCGCATGAAGCTTTCTTT. This codes for CASSWVAGAHEAFF.

The chain carries TRBV11-2 and TRBJ2-1; TRBD2 matches 10 bases. The germline CDR1 and CDR2 sequences are SGHAT and FQNNGV. V lost 5 bases to trimming and J lost 4 bases; unmatched junction nucleotides: 5. The CDR3 has 15 residues. CDR3 in DNA: TGTGCCAGCAGCAGCGGGGGGGAAGCATACAATGAGCAGTTCTTC. Translated: CASSSGGEAYNEQFF.

The gene calls are TRBV9 and TRBJ1-1; D possibly corresponds to TRBD1 (5 bases). CDR3 size: 13 residues. V lost 1 base to trimming and J lost 8 bases, with 12 bases between them. Germline loops: CDR1 SGDLS, CDR2 YYNGEE. CDR3 nucleotides: TGTGCCAGCAGCGTAACTGAGACAGTGGAAGCTTTCTTT. Translation: CASSVTETVEAFF.